This is a list of T cell receptor beta chains from one sample in a study of blood T cells in healthy people across ages. TCRdb ran MiXCR on the 5' RACE reads and lists one entry per CDR3 protein. The sample yields some 880,000 distinct CDR3 sequences, roughly 35% seen once. The sample was blood. The receptors stem from a man between 18 and 35 years old in good health. The conserved cysteine and the conserved F or W are not part of the CDR3 here. Fields, in order: J gene, V gene, CDR3 protein.

TRBJ1-2 TRBV12-3/TRBV12-4 ASSFRENYGYT
TRBJ1-5 TRBV7-8 ASSLGGFGGDQPQH
TRBJ2-4 TRBV7-2 ASSLVGGAKNIQY
TRBJ1-5 TRBV20-1 SAPGTRNQPQH
TRBJ2-2 TRBV15 ATSRDPTGELF
TRBJ2-6 TRBV6-1 ASRRQGLANVLT
TRBJ2-5 TRBV28 ASSLLGSRYQETQY
TRBJ1-5 TRBV30 AWRPAGISNQPQH
TRBJ1-2 TRBV20-1 SARRDYGYT
TRBJ1-5 TRBV12-3/TRBV12-4 ASSVGTGGNQPQH
TRBJ2-5 TRBV20-1 SARDGRDSEETQY
TRBJ1-2 TRBV20-1 SARAPGGYSTGPYGYT
TRBJ2-3 TRBV12-5 ASGSGQPFTDTQY
TRBJ2-3 TRBV12-3/TRBV12-4 ASCDYASTDTQY
TRBJ2-7 TRBV5-1 ASSLEQSYEQY
TRBJ2-3 TRBV10-2 VSSGGPRTDTQY
TRBJ2-5 TRBV10-2 ASRANRAPLETQY
TRBJ1-5 TRBV7-2 ASSLAGQGTNQPQH
TRBJ1-2 TRBV12-5 ASGPGTGENYGYT
TRBJ2-3 TRBV29-1 SVEGEAGADTQY
TRBJ2-5 TRBV7-2 ASSSTTGIQETQY
TRBJ2-7 TRBV13 ASSLQGASPYEQY
TRBJ1-4 TRBV25-1 ASSSARNTTNEKLF
TRBJ2-7 TRBV20-1 SALQTGGGYEQY
TRBJ2-1 TRBV2 ASNRDSSYNEQF
TRBJ2-1 TRBV6-5 ASSYFSGGGDYEQF
TRBJ2-7 TRBV5-1 ASSPTGTIYEQY